Below are 19 T cell receptor beta chains sequenced from a single sample in a study of neoadjuvant anti-PD-1 for oral cavity cancer. Data came from immunoSEQ multiplex PCR; TCRdb stores just in-frame clones and leaves some out. The profile shows 14,000 to 15,000 clones, just over 70% of them singletons. Sequenced here: PBMCs, sampled before nivolumab (anti-PD-1) treatment. The origin of the receptors is a person between 40 and 79 years old with oral cavity squamous cell carcinoma.

The chain links TRBV7-9 to TRBJ2-1, with 9 bases aligning to TRBD1. This CDR3 region has 16 residues. V shed 5 bases and J 9 bases; nucleotides not matched to a gene: 14. Germline V gene lookup returns CDR1 SEHNR and CDR2 FQNEAQ (reference sequence). This chain's CDR3 is CASSTRPGTGTGEQFF. CDR3 nucleotide sequence: TGTGCCAGCAGCACACGTCCCGGGACAGGGACGGGTGAGCAGTTCTTC.

This clone showed up just once. The chain carries TRBV10-1 and TRBJ2-3; D not certain. In germline, CDR1 is WNHNN, CDR2 SYGVQD (reference sequence). This CDR3 comprises 13 residues. V was trimmed by 3 bases and J by 6 bases, leaving 10 bases between them. The CDR3: CASSDPPNDTQYF. In nucleotides, the CDR3 is TGCGCCAGCAGTGACCCCCCAAACGATACGCAGTATTTT.

This clone was seen only once. This chain uses TRBV11-1 with TRBJ1-1; no definite D call. Germline CDR1 and CDR2: SGHAT and FQDESV (reference sequence). CDR3 length equals 15 residues. V was trimmed by 1 base and J by 3 bases, leaving 12 bases between them. The CDR3 DNA sequence: TGTGCCAGCAGCTTAGTCCCCGGCACGGACACTGAAGCTTTCTTT. As protein: CASSLVPGTDTEAFF.

The chain couples TRBV9 to TRBJ2-7; 9 nucleotides align to TRBD1. The CDR3 covers 13 residues. CDR1 SGDLS and CDR2 YYNGEE come from the germline V gene. V dropped 2 bases and J dropped 5; count of bases not matched to a gene: 2. The CDR3 nucleotides are TGTGCCAGCAGCGTCGGACAGGGGAACGAGCAGTACTTC. Amino acid sequence: CASSVGQGNEQYF.

This clone has more than one count but fewer than ten. V gene TRBV7-9 combines with J gene TRBJ2-2; no clear D gene. Germline CDR1 SEHNR, CDR2 FQNEAQ (reference sequence). The length of the CDR3 is 16 residues. The germline V and J ends were trimmed by 5 bases and 0 bases, with 13 bases remaining between them. The CDR3 bases are TGTGCCAGCAGCGACAAGTCGTGGGCGAACACCGGGGAGCTGTTTTTT. It translates to CASSDKSWANTGELFF.

This clone was picked up one time. The chain is built from TRBV11-2 and TRBJ2-1; D remains ambiguous. Trimming took off 1 base at V and 4 bases at J, with 11 bases between the two ends. This CDR3 has 15 amino acids. Germline loops: CDR1 SGHAT, CDR2 FQNNGV. CDR3 residues: CASSLGLSEYNEQFF. The CDR3 DNA follows: TGTGCCAGCAGCTTAGGGTTATCGGAGTACAATGAGCAGTTCTTC. Supplemented by reference TRBV11-2 and TRBJ2-1, the full variable domain reads EAGVAQSPRYKIIEKRQSVAFWCNPISGHATLYWYQQILGQGPKLLIQFQNNGVVDDSQLPKDRFSAERLKGVDSTLKIQPAKLEDSAVYLCASSLGLSEYNEQFFGPGTRLTVL.

The chain is built from TRBV5-4 and TRBJ2-3; D perhaps matches TRBD2 (5 bases). The germline CDR1 and CDR2 sequences are SGHNT and YYREEE (reference sequence). The length of the CDR3 is 15 residues. The V and J ends lost 0 bases and 7 bases respectively, with 15 bases between them. The CDR3 loop is CASSLEQTRGHTQYF. In DNA, the CDR3 is TGTGCCAGCAGCTTGGAACAGACCAGAGGGCATACGCAGTATTTT.

This clone was seen only a few times. The CDR3 sequence: CASSYEGQRHF. CDR3 nucleotides: TGTGCCAGCAGCTACGAGGGGCAGAGGCATTTT. The chain employs TRBV21-1 and TRBJ1-5. TRBV21-1 corresponds to a pseudogene. There are 11 residues in the CDR3.

This clone has only a few counts. It is unclear where the CDR3 begins or ends on the DNA, so no DNA is shown, and the CDR3 is as TCRdb lists it. The chain joins TRBV19 to TRBJ1-6; the D call TRBD1 from the table was never checked on the DNA. Germline V gives CDR1 LNHDA, CDR2 SQIVND (reference sequence). Inclusive of both ends, the CDR3 amounts to 14 amino acids. This CDR3 is CASSILALNSPLHF.

This clone was seen more than once but under ten times. The chain employs TRBV7-2 and TRBJ2-6; tentative D call: TRBD1 (6 bases). The CDR3 extends over 16 amino acids. Trimming cost V 2 bases and J 4 bases, with 12 bases left between them. CDR1 SGHTA and CDR2 FQGNSA come from the germline V gene. This CDR3 is CASSLTGMAGANVLTF. The CDR3 DNA sequence: TGTGCCAGCAGCTTAACAGGGATGGCCGGGGCCAACGTCCTGACTTTC.

This sequence joins TRBV29-1 and TRBJ2-7; unclear D gene. The CDR3 has 13 residues. Trimming took off 6 bases at V and 2 bases at J, with 14 bases between the two ends. Germline V gene lookup returns CDR1 SQVTM and CDR2 ANQGSEA. The CDR3 protein is CSVETRTPYEQYF. DNA of the CDR3: TGCAGCGTGGAGACCAGGACCCCCTACGAGCAGTACTTC.

This chain joins TRBV11-2 and TRBJ2-2; no reliable D call. V was clipped by 5 bases and J by 1 base, with 17 bases between them. There are 17 residues in the CDR3. Germline CDR1 and CDR2: SGHAT and FQNNGV. The CDR3 spells CASSGVRSEQNTGELFF. Here the CDR3 DNA reads TGTGCCAGCAGCGGGGTTCGATCCGAACAGAACACCGGGGAGCTGTTTTTT.

The chain combines TRBV6-5 with TRBJ2-3; D gene unclear. The CDR3 spans 16 residues. CDR1 and CDR2 (germline): MNHEY, SVGAGI. V was shortened by 2 bases and J by 0 bases, with 12 bases between the two germline ends. DNA for the CDR3: TGTGCCAGCAGTTACAGGCGCGGAACCAGCACAGATACGCAGTATTTT. Protein product: CASSYRRGTSTDTQYF.

This chain links TRBV2 with TRBJ1-2; 7 bases align to TRBD1. Trimming cost V 7 bases and J 3 bases; bases outside gene matches: 8. Germline CDR1 SNHLY, CDR2 FYNNEI. The CDR3 contains 14 residues. DNA of the CDR3: TGTGCCAGCACCCAGGGGGACCGATACTATGGCTACACCTTC. It translates to CASTQGDRYYGYTF.

V is TRBV7-6 and J is TRBJ2-1, with 11 bases matching TRBD2. J gave up 9 bases and V 4 bases, and 5 bases lay outside the gene matches. Germline loops: CDR1 SGHVS, CDR2 FNYEAQ. This CDR3 comprises 14 residues. The CDR3 reads CASSSQTSGTEQFF. Here the CDR3 DNA reads TGTGCCAGCAGCTCACAGACTAGCGGGACTGAGCAGTTCTTC.

The rearrangement uses TRBV13 and TRBJ1-1, with a tentative D call TRBD1 (5 bases). This CDR3 spans 15 amino acids. Trimming pared 4 bases from V and 3 bases from J, leaving 15 bases between. Germline CDR1 and CDR2: PRHDT and FYEKMQ (reference sequence). CDR3 sequence: CASSSTPGDYTEAFF. The CDR3 region has the DNA TGTGCCAGCAGCTCAACCCCCGGGGACTACACTGAAGCTTTCTTT.

The chain recombines TRBV4-1 with TRBJ2-4, with 8 bases lining up with TRBD1. Germline V CDR1 and CDR2: MGHRA, YSYEKL. This CDR3 is built from 15 residues. V gave up 2 bases and J gave up 8 bases; unmatched junction bases: 8. In DNA form, the CDR3 reads TGCGCCAGCAGCCAACCGCCAGGGGGCCGGGACATTCAGTACTTC. The encoded protein is CASSQPPGGRDIQYF.

The J gene is TRBJ2-7, the V gene TRBV7-9, with D perhaps matching TRBD1 or TRBD2 (5 bases each). This CDR3 has 16 residues. Trimming removed 8 bases from V and 2 bases from J, with 22 bases in between. Germline loops: CDR1 SEHNR, CDR2 FQNEAQ (reference sequence). The CDR3 region is CASAEGFLAEAYEQYF. The CDR3 DNA reads TGTGCCAGCGCTGAGGGGTTCCTAGCAGAGGCCTACGAGCAGTACTTC.

This chain joins TRBV19 and TRBJ1-6, with TRBD1 as a possible D gene (5 bases). The V end lost 5 bases, the J end lost 7 bases, and 18 bases lay between the germline ends. Germline loops: CDR1 LNHDA, CDR2 SQIVND (reference sequence). The CDR3 consists of 16 residues. The chain's CDR3 is CASSPPLGTVNSPLHF. In DNA form, the CDR3 reads TGTGCCAGTAGTCCGCCTCTCGGGACCGTCAATTCACCCCTCCACTTT.